This entry describes one T cell receptor beta chain. What it binds is not known. These data come from a study of OX40 agonist ivuxolimab in advanced cancers. For the study at large: Six ivuxolimab dose levels, 0.01 to 10 mg/kg, were given intravenously every 2 weeks. Of mixed ages from about 23 to 79 and averaging about 60 years, the group was around 78% male. Study conclusions and caveats: On average, CD8+ T cells had more expanded clones than CD4+.

Profiled with immunoSEQ multiplex PCR; TCRdb holds only in-frame clones, not every one. The data show 71,000 or so clones, 80% seen once. Trimming removed 0 bases from V and 5 bases from J, with 10 bases in between. The germline V gene has CDR1 MNHEY and CDR2 SVGAGI. The length of the CDR3 is 14 residues. Blood sampling was done at baseline, cycle 4 day 1, and cycle 7 day 1. The receptor was derived from an adult with an advanced solid tumor such as melanoma, head and neck, liver or kidney cancer. Sequencing was performed on CD4+ or CD8+ T cells sorted from blood, taken in a trial of the OX40 agonist ivuxolimab. The chain combines TRBV6-5 with TRBJ1-1; D gene ambiguous. CDR3: CASSYSATGTEAFF. The CDR3 DNA reads as TGTGCCAGCAGTTACTCAGCTACGGGAACTGAAGCTTTCTTT.